A single sample gave rise to the 24 T cell receptor beta chains below, sequenced in a study of blood T cell repertoires in COVID-19. Here immunoSEQ multiplex PCR was the method, and the copy in TCRdb shows in-frame clones only, minus some. Here the sample spans some 45,000 clones, approximately 91% being singletons. Sequenced sample: peripheral blood. The origin of the receptors is a human donor in a cohort sampled during active COVID-19.

CDR3 protein: CASSIPGTGNTEAFF. The CDR3 nucleotides are TGTGCCAGTAGTATACCAGGGACAGGGAACACTGAAGCTTTCTTT. This rearrangement joins TRBV19 to TRBJ1-1; 8 bases line up with TRBD1. The CDR3 is 15 residues long. The germline CDR1 and CDR2 sequences are LNHDA and SQIVND (reference sequence). V shed 2 bases, J shed 1 base, and the junction held 3 bases outside the gene matches. The full variable domain, in which reference TRBV19 and TRBJ1-1 provide the parts outside the CDR3, is DGGITQSPKYLFRKEGQNVTLSCEQNLNHDAMYWYRQDPGQGLRLIYYSQIVNDFQKGDIAEGYSVSREKKESFPLTVTSAQKNPTAFYLCASSIPGTGNTEAFFGQGTRLTVV.

This clone appeared once. The rearrangement links TRBV6-5 to TRBJ1-1; 7 nucleotides align to TRBD1. In germline, CDR1 is MNHEY, CDR2 SVGAGI. The trim removed 7 bases at V and 2 bases at J, leaving 7 bases unmatched. The CDR3 covers 14 residues. CDR3 sequence: CASIRTGGNTEAFF. The DNA of the CDR3 is TGTGCCAGCATTAGGACAGGAGGAAACACTGAAGCTTTCTTT.

CDR3 sequence (DNA): TGTGCCACTACTAGCGGGGTATCCTACAATGAGCAGTTCTTC. This gives the protein CATTSGVSYNEQFF. V usage is TRBV21-1 and J usage is TRBJ2-1; TRBD2, as called in the table, went unchecked against the DNA. TRBV21-1 counts as a pseudogene. The CDR3 contains 14 residues.

The J gene is TRBJ2-7, the V gene TRBV5-1; TRBD1 matches at 9 bases. The CDR3 extends over 18 amino acids. With 0 bases clipped from V and 4 bases from J, the junction kept 14 bases outside the gene matches. Germline CDR1 SGHRS, CDR2 YFSETQ. The CDR3 region is CASSLVPSTGTGTYEQYF. The CDR3 nucleotides read TGCGCCAGCAGCTTGGTCCCCTCGACAGGGACAGGGACTTACGAGCAGTACTTC. The whole variable domain, remainder taken from reference TRBV5-1 and TRBJ2-7, is KAGVTQTPRYLIKTRGQQVTLSCSPISGHRSVSWYQQTPGQGLQFLFEYFSETQRNKGNFPGRFSGRQFSNSRSEMNVSTLELGDSALYLCASSLVPSTGTGTYEQYFGPGTRLTVT.

The chain joins TRBV19 to TRBJ2-7; possibly TRBD2 for D (6 bases). With 5 bases removed from V and 0 bases from J, the gap between germline ends came to 14 bases. The germline gives CDR1 LNHDA, CDR2 SQIVND (reference sequence). CDR3 length: 15 residues. In DNA form, the CDR3 reads TGTGCCAGTAGTTCCGGACTATCCAGCTCCTACGAGCAGTACTTC. Translated: CASSSGLSSSYEQYF.

The rearrangement links TRBV5-4 to TRBJ2-5; tentatively, D is TRBD1 (5 bases). The V gene's germline CDR1 is SGHNT and CDR2 YYREEE (reference sequence). The CDR3 runs to 15 residues. V lost 3 bases to trimming and J lost 5 bases, with 17 bases between them. CDR3 nucleotide sequence: TGTGCCAGCAGCTCCCGACAGAGAGGTCAGGAGACCCAGTACTTC. This translates into CASSSRQRGQETQYF.

The chain joins TRBV4-1 to TRBJ1-1; the match to TRBD1 covers 7 bases. CDR3 size: 13 residues. CDR1 and CDR2 from the germline V gene are MGHRA and YSYEKL. V shed 3 bases and J 4 bases; nucleotides not matched to a gene: 2. The CDR3 nucleotides read TGCGCCAGCAGCCAGTCAGGGGGCACTGAAGCTTTCTTT. It translates to CASSQSGGTEAFF.

The chain couples TRBV5-1 to TRBJ2-7; TRBD2 aligns across 15 bases. After removal of 5 bases from V and 6 bases from J, the junction contained 6 bases not matched to a gene. In germline, CDR1 is SGHRS, CDR2 YFSETQ. This CDR3 spans 15 amino acids. CDR3 coding DNA: TGCGCCAGCAGTACGAGGACTAGCGGGGGGGGCGAGCAGTACTTC. Amino acid sequence: CASSTRTSGGGEQYF.

The rearrangement joins TRBV6-7 to TRBJ1-3; D gene uncertain. TRBV6-7 is an ORF, and what it does is uncertain. V shed 6 bases and J shed 3 bases, with 18 bases lying between them. This CDR3 is 16 amino acids long. CDR3 sequence (DNA): TGTGCCAGCAGCGACTCGTCAACGCACAATGGAAACACCATATATTTT. It specifies CASSDSSTHNGNTIYF.

The V and J genes are TRBV7-9 and TRBJ2-2; TRBD1 might be the D (6 bases). The V end was cut by 2 bases, the J end by 6 bases, with 10 bases between. CDR1 is SEHNR and CDR2 is FQNEAQ in the germline V gene (reference sequence). CDR3 length: 14 residues. The CDR3 nucleotides read TGTGCCAGCAGCTTAACGGCAGGGGCCGGGGAGCTGTTTTTT. Translating it yields CASSLTAGAGELFF.

The rearrangement joins TRBV20-1 to TRBJ1-5; 8 nucleotides line up with TRBD1. The CDR3 runs to 16 residues. Per germline, CDR1 DFQATT and CDR2 SNEGSKA (reference sequence). The junction had 13 bases not matched to a gene; V was cut back by 3 bases and J by 6 bases. In nucleotides, the CDR3 is TGCAGTGCTAGTGACGGAAAGGACAGGGCGAGTCAGCCCCAGCATTTT. Translating it yields CSASDGKDRASQPQHF.

The rearrangement joins TRBV5-1 to TRBJ2-5; 10 positions agree with TRBD2. Germline CDR1 is SGHRS and CDR2 is YFSETQ. The CDR3 sequence is 18 residues long. V gave up 3 bases and J gave up 1 base; unmatched junction bases: 12. The CDR3, as DNA: TGCGCCAGCAGCTGGGCCGGAGATAGCGGGGGGTCCCAAGAGACCCAGTACTTC. The encoded protein is CASSWAGDSGGSQETQYF. The entire variable domain, with the rest obtained from reference TRBV5-1 and TRBJ2-5, is as follows: KAGVTQTPRYLIKTRGQQVTLSCSPISGHRSVSWYQQTPGQGLQFLFEYFSETQRNKGNFPGRFSGRQFSNSRSEMNVSTLELGDSALYLCASSWAGDSGGSQETQYFGPGTRLLVL.

The genes are TRBV6-1 and TRBJ1-3, with 10 bases that match TRBD1. CDR1 and CDR2 from the germline V gene are MNHNS and SASEGT. V was clipped by 3 bases and J by 4 bases; unmatched bases: 0. CDR3 length: 14 residues. CDR3 region: CASSETGGGNTIYF. The CDR3, as DNA: TGTGCCAGCAGTGAGACAGGGGGCGGAAACACCATATATTTT.

The chain recombines TRBV9 with TRBJ2-3; D unresolved. CDR3 length equals 15 residues. V gave up 4 bases and J gave up 3 bases, with 15 bases separating them. CDR1 is SGDLS and CDR2 is YYNGEE in the germline V gene. The CDR3 region has the DNA TGTGCCAGCAGCCCTCCCAGCGTCGGTACAGATACGCAGTATTTT. It encodes CASSPPSVGTDTQYF.

This rearrangement joins TRBV12-5 to TRBJ1-2, with 7 bases matching TRBD1. Germline loops: CDR1 LGHNT, CDR2 FRNRAP. This CDR3 has 15 amino acids. The V gene end was trimmed by 4 bases and the J gene end by 3 bases; junction bases not matched to a gene: 8. The chain's CDR3 is CASGWGADRDYGYTF. The CDR3 DNA is TGTGCTAGTGGTTGGGGGGCTGACAGGGACTATGGCTACACCTTC.

The rearrangement joins TRBV6-1 to TRBJ2-1; possibly TRBD1 for D (5 bases). The CDR3 length is 14 residues. Looked up from germline, CDR1 is MNHNS and CDR2 is SASEGT. Trimming stripped 1 base from V and 13 bases from J, with 17 bases between. The CDR3 DNA sequence: TGTGCCAGCAGTGAAGGGCAGACAGCCAGTATTCAGTTCTTC. Translated: CASSEGQTASIQFF.

This chain uses TRBV19 with TRBJ2-1; 11 bases fit TRBD2. The CDR3 has 14 residues. Germline V gene data show CDR1 as LNHDA and CDR2 as SQIVND (reference sequence). With 7 bases clipped from V and 7 bases from J, the junction kept 6 bases outside the gene matches. CDR3 in DNA: TGTGCCAGTAAGTCTAGCGGGGGGTTGAATGAGCAGTTCTTC. This gives the protein CASKSSGGLNEQFF.

The chain recombines TRBV12-3 or TRBV12-4 with TRBJ2-7, with 7 bases lining up with TRBD1. With V trimmed by 5 bases and J by 2 bases, 3 bases remained unmatched. The CDR3 runs 13 residues. This CDR3 reads CASSDRATYEQYF. CDR3 in DNA: TGTGCCAGCAGTGACAGGGCCACCTACGAGCAGTACTTC.

The chain links TRBV7-9 to TRBJ1-4, with D tentatively TRBD1 (5 bases). The V gene's germline CDR1 is SEHNR and CDR2 FQNEAQ (reference sequence). The CDR3 is 15 amino acids. Trimming took 1 base from V and 7 from J, leaving 13 bases between them. CDR3 in DNA: TGTGCCAGCAGCTTAGACGGCGGGGGGAGTGAAAAACTGTTTTTT. It codes for CASSLDGGGSEKLFF.

The chain recombines TRBV5-1 with TRBJ1-1; a weak D match, TRBD1 (5 bases). The CDR3 is made up of 15 amino acids. Deletions cut 4 bases from V and 0 bases from J, with 13 bases between. Per germline, CDR1 SGHRS and CDR2 YFSETQ. The CDR3 bases are TGCGCCAGCAGCCGCACGCGGGGGGTGAACACTGAAGCTTTCTTT. It encodes CASSRTRGVNTEAFF.

As DNA, the CDR3 is TGTGCCACCAGTGATTTTAGCGTGTCGGGGAGGAATGAGCAGTTCTTC. Translated: CATSDFSVSGRNEQFF. The V gene is TRBV24-1, the J gene TRBJ2-1; D possibly corresponds to TRBD2 (6 bases). This CDR3 contains 16 residues. Trimming cost V 1 base and J 7 bases, with 16 bases left between them. The germline gives CDR1 KGHDR, CDR2 SFDVKD.

The V gene is TRBV3-1 (or the pseudogene TRBV3-2), the J gene TRBJ2-5; a weak D match, TRBD2 (6 bases). The CDR3 has 16 residues. Looked up from germline, CDR1 is LGHDT and CDR2 is YNNKEL (reference sequence). V lost 4 bases and J lost 5, with 20 bases in between. The CDR3, as DNA: TGTGCCAGCAGCCCGCTGGAGTTGCGGGGAGGTGAGACCCAGTACTTC. Protein sequence: CASSPLELRGGETQYF.

Only a few counts were recorded for this clone. V usage is TRBV7-9 and J usage is TRBJ2-7; D is ambiguous. This CDR3 contains 12 residues. V lost 4 bases and J 9 bases, leaving 13 bases between the germline ends. Germline V CDR1 and CDR2: SEHNR, FQNEAQ (reference sequence). CDR3 sequence reads: CASSSIYPVQYF. Here the CDR3 DNA reads TGTGCCAGCAGCTCCATCTATCCCGTGCAGTACTTC.

The chain combines TRBV6-5 with TRBJ2-1; the match to TRBD2 covers 8 bases. Germline V lookup: CDR1 MNHEY, CDR2 SVGAGI. The CDR3 contains 15 residues. The ends lost 0 bases at V and 4 bases at J; junction bases unmatched: 2. CDR3 sequence reads: CASSYSPGGYNEQFF. In DNA form, the CDR3 reads TGTGCCAGCAGTTACTCCCCGGGGGGGTACAATGAGCAGTTCTTC.